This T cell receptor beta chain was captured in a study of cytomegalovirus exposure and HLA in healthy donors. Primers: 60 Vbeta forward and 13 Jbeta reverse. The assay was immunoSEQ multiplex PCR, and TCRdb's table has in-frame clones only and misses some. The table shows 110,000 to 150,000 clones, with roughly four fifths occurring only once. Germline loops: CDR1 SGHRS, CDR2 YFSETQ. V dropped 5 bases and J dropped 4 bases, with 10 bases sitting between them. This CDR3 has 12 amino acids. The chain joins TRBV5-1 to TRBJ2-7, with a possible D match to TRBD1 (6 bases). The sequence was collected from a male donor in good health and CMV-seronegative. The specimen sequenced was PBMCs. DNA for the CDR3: TGCGCCAGCAGACAGGGAGCTTACGAGCAGTACTTC. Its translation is CASRQGAYEQYF.